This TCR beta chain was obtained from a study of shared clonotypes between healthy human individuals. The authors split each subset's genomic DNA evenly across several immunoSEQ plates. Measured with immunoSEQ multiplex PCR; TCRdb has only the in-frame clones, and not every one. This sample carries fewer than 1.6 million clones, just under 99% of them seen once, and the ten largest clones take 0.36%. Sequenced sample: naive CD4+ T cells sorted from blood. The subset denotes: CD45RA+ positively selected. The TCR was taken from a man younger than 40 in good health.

Here the CDR3 reads CASSLGNFQETQYF. Written as DNA, the CDR3 is TGCGCCAGCAGCTTGGGAAACTTCCAAGAGACCCAGTACTTC. The V and J genes are TRBV5-1 and TRBJ2-5; no firm D call. The CDR3 runs to 14 residues. From germline, CDR1 is SGHRS and CDR2 YFSETQ. Trimming shortened V by 0 bases and J by 1 base, and 7 bases separated the two germline ends. Full variable domain (missing parts from reference TRBV5-1 and TRBJ2-5): KAGVTQTPRYLIKTRGQQVTLSCSPISGHRSVSWYQQTPGQGLQFLFEYFSETQRNKGNFPGRFSGRQFSNSRSEMNVSTLELGDSALYLCASSLGNFQETQYFGPGTRLLVL.